The entry below gives a single T cell receptor beta chain sequence along with its context. What it binds is not known. The data were produced by immunoSEQ multiplex PCR, yet TCRdb's version contains in-frame clones alone and is incomplete. The sample lists 68,000 or so clones, around four fifths occurring once. J gave up 0 bases and V 7 bases, and 4 bases lay outside the gene matches. Germline-derived CDR1 and CDR2 are SNHLY and FYNNEI. CDR3 length: 15 amino acids. This sample was included in a study of OX40 agonist ivuxolimab in advanced cancers. Study overall: Patients were treated with intravenous ivuxolimab, dosed at 0.01 to 10 mg/kg and infused every 2 weeks. Patients undergoing dose escalation presented with hepatocellular carcinoma, melanoma, renal cell or head and neck cancer.

Findings of the study overall: No determination was made of the antigen specificity of the expanded peripheral T cells. Blood T cells, both CD4+ and CD8+, expanded clonally by week 6 at 0.1 to 3.0 mg/kg.

This rearrangement joins TRBV2 to TRBJ2-2; 8 nucleotides align to TRBD1. The sequences come from CD4+ or CD8+ T cells sorted from blood, collected in a trial of the OX40 agonist ivuxolimab. The receptor's source is an adult with an advanced solid tumor such as melanoma, head and neck, liver or kidney cancer. The CDR3 region has the DNA TGTGCCAGCAACGACAGGGGCCCGAACACCGGGGAGCTGTTTTTT. This sequence encodes CASNDRGPNTGELFF.